The TCR beta chain under discussion was sequenced for a study of beta chain features in type 1 diabetes. As concerns this clone: The antigen is unknown.

CDR3 length: 15 residues. Germline CDR1 and CDR2: LNHNV and YYDKDF (reference sequence). Trimming took 7 bases from V and 0 from J; bases not matched to a gene: 3. Findings and caveats of the study: Insertion counts at VDJ junctions were lower in type 1 diabetes patients, who also showed more deletions there. A moderate, significant TCRB CDR3 shortening appeared in type 1 diabetes across four CD4+ subsets.

The isolated RNA, all of it, was reverse transcribed, so expressed TCRB transcripts were what got sequenced. Method: immunoSEQ multiplex PCR; TCRdb's copy keeps in-frame clones and lacks some. The top ten hold 0.44% of the sample, which has over 300,000 clones, roughly 8% seen once. Each donor gave one heparinised blood draw averaging around 120 mL. Sorting gave populations that all exceeded 95% purity. The rearrangement joins TRBV15 to TRBJ2-2, with 9 positions matching TRBD2. Sequenced input: central memory CD4+ T cells from blood. This TCR was sampled from a woman between 18 and 29 years old in good health. The CDR3 region is CATTRTSANTGELFF. The CDR3 DNA reads TGTGCCACCACCCGGACTAGCGCGAACACCGGGGAGCTGTTTTTT. Full variable domain (missing parts from reference TRBV15 and TRBJ2-2): DAMVIQNPRYQVTQFGKPVTLSCSQTLNHNVMYWYQQKSSQAPKLLFHYYDKDFNNEADTPDNFQSRRPNTSFCFLDIRSPGLGDTAMYLCATTRTSANTGELFFGEGSRLTVL.